The T cell receptor beta chain under discussion was sequenced for a study of cytomegalovirus exposure and HLA in healthy donors. Study context: There were about 85 million unique TCRs (from HLA-typed donors) in an early data release.

Points on this clone: The antigen is not known.

CDR1 is MNHEY and CDR2 is SVGAGI in the germline V gene. Deletions cut 5 bases from V and 6 bases from J, with 17 bases between. This CDR3 is built from 15 residues. PCR amplification relied on 60 Vbeta primers (plus 13 Jbeta primers). The data were produced by immunoSEQ multiplex PCR, yet TCRdb's version contains in-frame clones alone and is incomplete. Of approximately 190,000 clones detected, approximately 78% appear once; the ten largest clones hold less than 0.85%. Findings of the study overall: A prior analysis recorded that most TCR beta V segments were productive about 87% or about 30% of the time. Later analysis revealed greater clonal expansion in HLA-associated TCR beta chains than in equally common others. A later analysis showed TCR association rates differing by HLA locus, peaking at DRB1 and lowest at HLA-C.

The chain couples TRBV6-5 to TRBJ1-3, with a weak D call TRBD1 (5 bases). Sequenced sample: PBMCs. The sequence was collected from a young woman in good health and CMV-seronegative. The CDR3 DNA follows: TGTGCCAGCAGTCTGTCGACAGTTCCCTTAAACACCATATATTTT. Protein: CASSLSTVPLNTIYF.